These 8 T cell receptor beta chains came from one sample sequenced in a study of cytomegalovirus exposure and HLA in healthy donors. Clones were read by immunoSEQ multiplex PCR, and TCRdb kept only the in-frame ones, dropping some. The repertoire holds 90,000 to 130,000 clones, roughly 87% seen once, with under 2% in the top ten. Sequencing was performed on PBMCs. The receptors were gathered from a woman aged 18-29 years in good health and CMV-seronegative.

This chain uses TRBV10-2 with TRBJ2-1, with 12 bases fitting TRBD2. Germline CDR1 reads WSHSY; CDR2 reads SAAADI. CDR3 length equals 14 residues. The junction had 4 bases not matched to a gene; V was cut back by 7 bases and J by 6 bases. The CDR3 spells CASTGLAGRNEQFF. Written as DNA, the CDR3 is TGCGCCAGCACCGGACTAGCGGGGCGCAATGAGCAGTTCTTC.

This clone has just one count. This chain links TRBV2 with TRBJ1-1, with 8 bases that match TRBD1. Per germline, CDR1 SNHLY and CDR2 FYNNEI. The CDR3 runs to 15 residues. J gave up 7 bases and V 6 bases, and 13 bases lay outside the gene matches. CDR3 bases: TGTGCCAGCAGAGGGGGACAGGCCAAAGGGAATGAAGCTTTCTTT. Translation gives CASRGGQAKGNEAFF.

This chain links TRBV28 with TRBJ2-5, with D perhaps matching TRBD1 (5 bases). This CDR3 region has 14 residues. Trimming removed 1 base from V and 4 bases from J, with 10 bases in between. Germline values: CDR1 MDHEN, CDR2 SYDVKM. CDR3 residues: CASSLSQGRETQYF. The CDR3 DNA is TGTGCCAGCAGTTTATCGCAGGGAAGAGAGACCCAGTACTTC.

The genes are TRBV7-2 and TRBJ2-7, with TRBD2 matching 10 bases. This CDR3 region has 15 residues. The V gene's germline CDR1 is SGHTA and CDR2 FQGNSA. V shed 1 base, J shed 3 bases, and the junction held 3 bases outside the gene matches. CDR3 coding DNA: TGTGCCAGCAGCTTAGTGCTAGCGGGGGTCTACGAGCAGTACTTC. Its translation: CASSLVLAGVYEQYF.

This chain uses TRBV30 with TRBJ2-5; D might be TRBD2 (7 bases). The length of the CDR3 is 12 residues. Germline CDR1 GTSNPN, CDR2 SVGIG (reference sequence). Trimming took 4 bases from V and 4 from J, leaving 10 bases between them. CDR3 coding DNA: TGTGCCTGGACAGGGGAGGGAGAGACCCAGTACTTC. It encodes CAWTGEGETQYF.

This clone was found once. The rearrangement joins TRBV2 to TRBJ2-6, with D tentatively TRBD1 (5 bases). V was shortened by 7 bases and J by 3 bases, with 7 bases between the two germline ends. CDR1 is SNHLY, CDR2 FYNNEI, per germline. The CDR3 loop spans 13 amino acids. The CDR3 DNA follows: TGTGCCAGCAAAGGGGTTGGGGCCAACGTCCTGACTTTC. Its protein product is CASKGVGANVLTF.

V is TRBV5-6 and J is TRBJ1-4, with a possible D match to TRBD1 (5 bases). This CDR3 region has 13 residues. Germline V gene data show CDR1 as SGHDT and CDR2 as YYEEEE. Trimming left V 4 bases short and J 8 bases short, with 12 bases between. The CDR3 coding sequence is TGTGCCAGCAGCCGCGGGACTCTGGAAAAACTGTTTTTT. Translation gives CASSRGTLEKLFF.

The V gene is TRBV5-1, the J gene TRBJ2-5; D is perhaps TRBD1 (5 bases). Trimming removed 3 bases at V and 0 bases at J, with 9 bases between. In germline, CDR1 is SGHRS, CDR2 YFSETQ. CDR3 length equals 14 residues. DNA of the CDR3: TGCGCCAGCAGCTATCGGACAAACCAAGAGACCCAGTACTTC. It encodes CASSYRTNQETQYF.